These T cell receptor beta chains were read from a single sample in a study of T-cell reconstitution after alpha-beta-depleted transplantation in children. TCRdb fed the PCR reads into MiXCR, producing one record per CDR3 protein. This repertoire shows approximately 210,000 distinct CDR3 sequences, approximately 14% found once; its top ten account for less than 15%. Source: PBMCs from the stem cell graft donor, taken from the stem cell graft. The receptors originated from a human donor who donated a stem cell graft to a child with acute lymphoblastic leukemia. CDR3s leave out the opening cysteine and the closing phenylalanine or tryptophan.

TRBV5-1,TRBJ2-1,ASSQDNEQF
TRBV29-1,TRBJ2-1,SVDTGTGGDEQF
TRBV20-1,TRBJ2-1,SAPGTGYTYNEQF
TRBV20-1,TRBJ2-2,SAREPGQGLAGVGGELF
TRBV11-2,TRBJ2-7,ASSLGRAGGEQY
TRBV24-1,TRBJ2-1,ATSPWEDHNEQF
TRBV19,TRBJ2-7,ASSLGGSLAEQY
TRBV7-9,TRBJ2-7,ASSSAEWDTAYEQY
TRBV2,TRBJ2-1,ASNRAAGMHSGNEQF
TRBV20-1,TRBJ2-1,SARDNTASGGLYNEQF
TRBV12-3/TRBV12-4,TRBJ2-7,ASSLARLAGVPYEQY
TRBV28,TRBJ2-1,ASSLGQDYNEQF
TRBV29-1,TRBJ1-1,SVERGRSTEAF
TRBV20-1,TRBJ1-5,SAREAYSNQPQH
TRBV20-1,TRBJ2-2,SPTTGELF
TRBV5-1,TRBJ2-7,ASSLEGPHEQY
TRBV20-1,TRBJ2-3,SAQTTGTQY
TRBV11-3,TRBJ2-1,ASSLGAIKDNEQF
TRBV25-1,TRBJ2-1,ASGDREGDEQF
TRBV20-1,TRBJ2-1,SAPDSAGESNEQF
TRBV25-1,TRBJ2-1,ASSEVASETYNEQF
TRBV5-5,TRBJ2-5,ASSLNPSRETQY
TRBV27,TRBJ1-1,ASSVGTGGTEAF
TRBV29-1,TRBJ2-7,SVLAGVEQY
TRBV20-1,TRBJ1-1,SAQTGGPHRNTEAF
TRBV15,TRBJ2-1,ATSSRAGAGHNEQF
TRBV10-3,TRBJ1-5,AISEHGGNQPQH
TRBV7-9,TRBJ1-2,ASSPTGASGYT
TRBV6-1,TRBJ2-5,ASSPTGVWEETQY
TRBV12-3/TRBV12-4,TRBJ2-7,ASTVSSYEQY
TRBV6-5,TRBJ1-2,ASSYGQPRANYGYT
TRBV2,TRBJ2-1,ASRVLAGAPTIPQF
TRBV29-1,TRBJ1-5,SVARTNQPQH
TRBV12-3/TRBV12-4,TRBJ1-5,ASRPQGQGRQPQH
TRBV5-6,TRBJ2-7,ASSLRDPQSYEQY
TRBV29-1,TRBJ2-2,SVVAGGDGELF